This T cell receptor (beta chain) was retrieved from a study of blood T cell repertoires in COVID-19. Study details: The cDNA or gDNA used as material had been derived from T cells, B-cell-depleted T cells, or PBMCs.

The V gene's germline CDR1 is WNHNN and CDR2 SYGVQD (reference sequence). The CDR3 is 13 residues long. With 8 bases clipped from V and 9 bases from J, the junction kept 7 bases outside the gene matches. This table comes from immunoSEQ multiplex PCR, and its TCRdb copy is limited to in-frame clones, with some not included. The sample carries over 300,000 clones, about nine tenths recorded once. This clone occurred once. This study enrolled people aged 18 to 89 from under 25 US geographic areas. Self-reported history from a screening survey and questionnaire set each donor's cohort. The J gene is TRBJ2-1, the V gene TRBV10-1, with 10 bases lining up with TRBD2. Sequencing used PBMCs or T cells enriched from blood (not recorded which). The clonotype originates from a woman in her thirties or forties who had recovered from COVID-19. The CDR3, as DNA: TGCGCCAGCTCGGAGCGGGGGGGCGGTGAGCAGTTCTTC. As protein: CASSERGGGEQFF.